This T cell receptor beta chain came from a study of cytomegalovirus exposure and HLA in healthy donors. This CDR3 region has 12 residues. From germline, CDR1 is SQVTM and CDR2 ANQGSEA. Trimming took off 4 bases at V and 8 bases at J, with 12 bases between the two ends. A remark on this clone: Its antigen is not identified.

Study-wide findings and caveats: TCR beta sequences numbering 16,951 were associated with HLA alleles at 0.05 false discovery rate in a later analysis.

This PCR relied on a set of 60 Vbeta primers and 13 Jbeta primers. Some clones are missing from TCRdb's copy, which holds only in-frame ones; the method was immunoSEQ multiplex PCR. The sample holds some 210,000 clones, 87% seen once. The source material was PBMCs. The chain links TRBV29-1 to TRBJ2-1; D is possibly TRBD1 (6 bases). This clonotype was sampled from a man aged 25-45 years in good health and CMV-seronegative. In DNA form, the CDR3 reads TGCAGCGTTGTCGACAGGATCGATGAGCAGTTCTTC. Translated, it gives CSVVDRIDEQFF.